This entry lists 14 T cell receptor beta chains sequenced from one sample in a study of T cell clonotyping in hematopoietic cell transplantation. Measured with immunoSEQ multiplex PCR; TCRdb has only the in-frame clones, and not every one. The sample consists of 12,000 to 15,000 clones, over 95% of them appearing once. The material was peripheral blood mononuclear cells, obtained 30 days after allogeneic stem cell transplant. All receptors come from a female patient in her fifties who had an allogeneic stem cell transplant from an unrelated donor, so T cells may come from the graft donor. Some clones in this sample may be carry-over from other donors' samples.

This clone came up once. The chain employs TRBV5-1 and TRBJ1-4; no reliable D call. Looked up from germline, CDR1 is SGHRS and CDR2 is YFSETQ. The V end lost 0 bases, the J end lost 7 bases, and 4 bases lay between the germline ends. There are 12 residues in the CDR3. CDR3 bases: TGCGCCAGCAGCTTGGCCTTTGAAAAACTGTTTTTT. Residues: CASSLAFEKLFF.

The J gene is TRBJ1-2, the V gene TRBV6-1, with a weak D call TRBD1 (5 bases). This CDR3 has 13 residues. Trimming left V 0 bases short and J 7 bases short, with 9 bases between. Per the germline V gene, CDR1 is MNHNS and CDR2 is SASEGT. In nucleotides, the CDR3 is TGTGCCAGCAGTGAAGCAGGGGCTGGTGGCTACACCTTC. Amino acids: CASSEAGAGGYTF.

This clone showed up just once. The rearrangement joins TRBV4-2 to TRBJ1-6, with D maybe TRBD1 (6 bases). This CDR3 has 14 residues. Germline V lookup: CDR1 LGHNA, CDR2 YNFKEQ. The V end lost 1 base, the J end lost 15 bases, and 16 bases lay between the germline ends. CDR3 coding DNA: TGTGCCAGCAGCCAAGGATTCGGGGGGCTTGGCCTCCACTTT. It translates to CASSQGFGGLGLHF.

The rearrangement links TRBV2 to TRBJ1-4; D unclear. This CDR3 contains 12 residues. Per the germline V gene, CDR1 is SNHLY and CDR2 is FYNNEI. Trimming took off 6 bases at V and 11 bases at J, with 13 bases between the two ends. The CDR3 DNA reads TGTGCCAGCAGGGGCGAGGGTGGCAAACTGTTTTTT. Residues: CASRGEGGKLFF.

This sequence joins TRBV9 and TRBJ2-1; possible D gene TRBD1, 6 bases. V dropped 4 bases and J dropped 10 bases, with 9 bases sitting between them. The CDR3 runs to 11 residues. Germline V gene lookup returns CDR1 SGDLS and CDR2 YYNGEE. The DNA of the CDR3 is TGTGCCAGCAGCATAGGGACAGAGCAGTTCTTC. Translating gives CASSIGTEQFF. The complete variable domain, with remaining parts taken from reference TRBV9 and TRBJ2-1, reads DSGVTQTPKHLITATGQRVTLRCSPRSGDLSVYWYQQSLDQGLQFLIQYYNGEERAKGNILERFSAQQFPDLHSELNLSSLELGDSALYFCASSIGTEQFFGPGTRLTVL.

The rearrangement uses TRBV9 and TRBJ1-2; 9 nucleotides align to TRBD1. The J segment lost 4 bases and the V segment lost 6 bases, leaving 7 bases of the junction unmatched. Germline CDR1 SGDLS, CDR2 YYNGEE. There are 14 residues in the CDR3. CDR3 sequence: CASNPTGGVYGYTF. The CDR3 region has the DNA TGTGCCAGCAACCCGACAGGGGGTGTCTATGGCTACACCTTC.

This sequence joins TRBV19 and TRBJ1-2; D may be TRBD1 (5 bases). CDR1 and CDR2 (germline): LNHDA, SQIVND (reference sequence). The V end lost 3 bases, the J end lost 4 bases, and 9 bases lay between the germline ends. The CDR3 is 13 amino acids. CDR3 protein: CASSIAGGYGYTF. The CDR3 nucleotides read TGTGCCAGTAGTATCGCCGGGGGCTATGGCTACACCTTC.

V is TRBV7-3 and J is TRBJ2-3, with 8 positions matching TRBD2. V dropped 3 bases and J dropped 4; count of bases not matched to a gene: 6. Germline V gives CDR1 SGHTA, CDR2 FQGTGA. This CDR3 has 15 residues. The CDR3 here is CASSFERGPADTQYF. The CDR3 DNA reads as TGTGCCAGCAGCTTCGAGCGGGGGCCGGCAGATACGCAGTATTTT.

The chain joins TRBV28 to TRBJ1-5, with TRBD1 as a possible D gene (5 bases). The CDR3 has 16 amino acids. Germline V gives CDR1 MDHEN, CDR2 SYDVKM. Trimming left V 5 bases short and J 1 base short, with 15 bases between. The CDR3 is CASSQVAGSSNQPQHF. CDR3 bases: TGTGCCAGCAGTCAAGTTGCAGGGTCGAGCAATCAGCCCCAGCATTTT. Using reference TRBV28 and TRBJ1-5 for the parts outside the CDR3, the full variable domain is DVKVTQSSRYLVKRTGEKVFLECVQDMDHENMFWYRQDPGLGLRLIYFSYDVKMKEKGDIPEGYSVSREKKERFSLILESASTNQTSMYLCASSQVAGSSNQPQHFGDGTRLSIL.

The chain links TRBV9 to TRBJ2-5, with D perhaps matching TRBD2 (5 bases). The CDR3 consists of 15 residues. The germline CDR1 and CDR2 sequences are SGDLS and YYNGEE. Trimming removed 0 bases at V and 2 bases at J, with 11 bases between. This CDR3 reads CASSVGPTGQETQYF. CDR3 in DNA: TGTGCCAGCAGCGTAGGCCCTACGGGGCAAGAGACCCAGTACTTC.

The chain has TRBV7-9 and TRBJ2-1; D possibly matches TRBD1 or TRBD2 (5 bases each). Germline CDR1 and CDR2: SEHNR and FQNEAQ (reference sequence). The CDR3 spans 12 residues. With 5 bases removed from V and 10 bases from J, the gap between germline ends came to 12 bases. CDR3 DNA sequence: TGTGCCAGCAGCCGGGCCAGGGAGGAGCAGTTCTTC. Translated: CASSRAREEQFF. The full variable domain, rest sourced from reference TRBV7-9 and TRBJ2-1, is DTGVSQNPRHKITKRGQNVTFRCDPISEHNRLYWYRQTLGQGPEFLTYFQNEAQLEKSRLLSDRFSAERPKGSFSTLEIQRTEQGDSAMYLCASSRAREEQFFGPGTRLTVL.

The genes are TRBV6-5 and TRBJ2-7; D gene ambiguous. In germline, CDR1 is MNHEY, CDR2 SVGAGI. V lost 0 bases and J lost 1, with 4 bases in between. CDR3 length: 13 amino acids. The CDR3 sequence: CASSYSNSYEQYF. The DNA for the CDR3 is TGTGCCAGCAGTTACTCGAATTCCTACGAGCAGTACTTC.

This chain joins TRBV11-2 and TRBJ1-1; perhaps TRBD1 as D (5 bases). The CDR3 spans 14 residues. Germline CDR1 SGHAT, CDR2 FQNNGV. V was clipped by 2 bases and J by 4 bases, with 11 bases between them. CDR3 amino acids: CASSLLQGLTEAFF. DNA of the CDR3: TGTGCCAGCAGCTTACTGCAGGGTCTCACTGAAGCTTTCTTT.

The chain recombines TRBV21-1 with TRBJ1-3; the D call TRBD1 from the table was never checked on the DNA. TRBV21-1 has pseudogene status. This CDR3 has 16 residues. The CDR3 DNA reads TGTGCCAGCGAAGGGATTCGGACAGCCCCTGGAAACACCATATATTTT. Translated, it gives CASEGIRTAPGNTIYF.